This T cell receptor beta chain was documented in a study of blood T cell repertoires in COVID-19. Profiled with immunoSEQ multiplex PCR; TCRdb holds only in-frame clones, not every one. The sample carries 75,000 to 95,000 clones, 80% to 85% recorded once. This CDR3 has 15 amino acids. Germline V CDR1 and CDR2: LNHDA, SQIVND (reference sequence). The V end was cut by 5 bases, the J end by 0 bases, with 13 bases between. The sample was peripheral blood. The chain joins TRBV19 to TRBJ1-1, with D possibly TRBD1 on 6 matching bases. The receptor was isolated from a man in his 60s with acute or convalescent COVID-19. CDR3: CASSSPGHVNTEAFF. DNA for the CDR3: TGTGCCAGTAGTTCCCCGGGACACGTGAACACTGAAGCTTTCTTT.